This TCR beta chain was identified in a study of a mutant IDH1 vaccine in newly diagnosed glioma. Study overall: Patients underwent eight vaccinations, which took place in weeks 1, 3, 5, 7, 11, 15, 19 and 23. Mean patient age was about 40 years; 62.5% were male and 37.5% female. Previous care, which was radiotherapy, temozolomide, or both, most often involved both.

Here immunoSEQ multiplex PCR was the method, and the copy in TCRdb shows in-frame clones only, minus some. The sample contains just over 65,000 clones, 84% of which appear only once. For this clone: Its antigen is unknown.

Time point in this sample: week 23, last vaccination. Every single dose of the vaccine, 300 ug of mutant IDH1 20-mer peptide, came with topical imiquimod. Per the germline V gene, CDR1 is SGDLS and CDR2 is YYNGEE. V shed 2 bases, J shed 4 bases, and the junction held 15 bases outside the gene matches. The CDR3 is 20 amino acids. Findings of the study overall: Whatever changes occurred in top peripheral T cell clonotypes seemed unrelated to pseudoprogression.

The gene calls are TRBV9 and TRBJ2-2; 12 bases are a match to TRBD1. The receptor comes from a man between 18 and 29 years old with glioma. This specimen was PBMCs, taken from a glioma patient whose treatment included an IDH1 peptide vaccine. The CDR3 region is CASSVRGGRDRGQGTGELFF. As DNA, the CDR3 is TGTGCCAGCAGCGTCAGGGGTGGACGGGACAGGGGGCAGGGCACCGGGGAGCTGTTTTTT. The entire variable domain, with the rest obtained from reference TRBV9 and TRBJ2-2, is as follows: DSGVTQTPKHLITATGQRVTLRCSPRSGDLSVYWYQQSLDQGLQFLIQYYNGEERAKGNILERFSAQQFPDLHSELNLSSLELGDSALYFCASSVRGGRDRGQGTGELFFGEGSRLTVL.